This T cell receptor beta chain was obtained from a study of vaccination and CD4 T cells after COVID-19. Study results and caveats: Median roughly 86% of reactive clones detected in convalescent patients emerged only post-vaccination.

The CDR3 sequence is 12 residues long. V was shortened by 2 bases and J by 8 bases, with 10 bases between the two germline ends. Per germline, CDR1 SGHTS and CDR2 YDEGEE. The Oncomine TCR Beta short-read assay was what sequenced the DNA obtained from cultured CD4+ T cells. A single record per CDR3 protein comes from TCRdb applying MiXCR to the PCR reads. Of under 15,000 distinct CDR3 sequences listed, around 35% are singletons. The treatment was: approximately 9-day PBMC culture with coronavirus spike peptide pools or control peptides (ViraFEST assay). On this clonotype: As yet, its antigen is unknown.

This clonotype was sampled from a human donor with COVID-19. The chain carries TRBV5-8 and TRBJ1-2, with D hard to call. Material for sequencing was cultured CD4+ T cells from blood. The chain's CDR3 is CASSLRWKGYTF. CDR3 nucleotide sequence: TGTGCCAGCAGCTTAAGGTGGAAAGGCTACACCTTC.